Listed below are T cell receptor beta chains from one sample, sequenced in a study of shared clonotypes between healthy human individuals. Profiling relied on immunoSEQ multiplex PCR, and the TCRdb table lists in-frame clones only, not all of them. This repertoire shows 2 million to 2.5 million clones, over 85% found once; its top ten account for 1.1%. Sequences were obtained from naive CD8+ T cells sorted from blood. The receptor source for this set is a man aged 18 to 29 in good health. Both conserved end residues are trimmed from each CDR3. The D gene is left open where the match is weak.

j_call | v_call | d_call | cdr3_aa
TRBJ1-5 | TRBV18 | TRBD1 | ASSRGQGFVNQPQH
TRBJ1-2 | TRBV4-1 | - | ASSPTPGGVYGYT
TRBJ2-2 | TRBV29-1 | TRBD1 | SGLRDRDYSGELF
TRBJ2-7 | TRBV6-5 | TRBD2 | ASSWGSGRYEQY
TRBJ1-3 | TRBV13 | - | ASSSASSGNTIY
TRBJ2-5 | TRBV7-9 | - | ASSPPRGTQETQY
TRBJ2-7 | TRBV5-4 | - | ASSFGQSPHEQY
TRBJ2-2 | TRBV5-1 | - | ASSLGLLPMELF
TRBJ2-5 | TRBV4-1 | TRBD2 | ASSPGLAGLETQY
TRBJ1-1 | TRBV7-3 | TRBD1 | ASSLVWTGDTEAF
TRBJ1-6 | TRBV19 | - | ASSSVPGQYSPLH
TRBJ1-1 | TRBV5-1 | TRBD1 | ASSLYRGRDTEAF
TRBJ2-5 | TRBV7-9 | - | ASSPNGGGPWETQY
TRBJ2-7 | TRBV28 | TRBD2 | ASRSGGHEQY
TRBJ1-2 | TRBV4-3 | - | ASSQHGYGYT